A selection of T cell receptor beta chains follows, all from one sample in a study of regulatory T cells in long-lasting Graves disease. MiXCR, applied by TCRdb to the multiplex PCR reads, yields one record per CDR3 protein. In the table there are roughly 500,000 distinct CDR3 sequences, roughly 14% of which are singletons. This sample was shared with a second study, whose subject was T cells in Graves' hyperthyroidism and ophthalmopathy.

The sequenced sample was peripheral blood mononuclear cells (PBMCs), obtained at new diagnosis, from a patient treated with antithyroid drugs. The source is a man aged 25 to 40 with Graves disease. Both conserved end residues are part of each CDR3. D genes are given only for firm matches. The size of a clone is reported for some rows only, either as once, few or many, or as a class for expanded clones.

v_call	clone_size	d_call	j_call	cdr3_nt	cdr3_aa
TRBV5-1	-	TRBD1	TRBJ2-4	TGCGCCAGCAGAAGAGGACAGGATCTAGCCAAAAACATTCAGTACTTC	CASRRGQDLAKNIQYF
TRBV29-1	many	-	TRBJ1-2	TGCAGCGTGGGGGGTATGGTGGATGGCTACACCTTC	CSVGGMVDGYTF
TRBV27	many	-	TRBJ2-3	TGTGCCAGCAGTTTATCGGCTAGCACAGATACGCAGTATTTT	CASSLSASTDTQYF
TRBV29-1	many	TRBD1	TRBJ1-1	TGCAGCGTTGAGCGGACAGGGGTGGCCGCTTTCTTT	CSVERTGVAAFF
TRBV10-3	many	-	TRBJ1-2	TGTGCCATCAGTGAGGGGCAGGGGTTGTCCTATGGCTACACCTTC	CAISEGQGLSYGYTF
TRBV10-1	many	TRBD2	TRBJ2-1	TGCGCCAGCAGTGAATCGGCGGGAGTGAGGGAGCAGTTCTTC	CASSESAGVREQFF
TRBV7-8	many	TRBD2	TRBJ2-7	TGTGCCAGCAGCTCGACCCTAGCGGGAGGGTGGGACTTC	CASSSTLAGGWDF
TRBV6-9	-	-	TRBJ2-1	TGTGCCAGCAGTTTCGGGACTGAGGCGCCTGAGCAGTTCTTC	CASSFGTEAPEQFF
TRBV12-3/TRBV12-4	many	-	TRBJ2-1	TGTGCCAGCAGTACTCTCGGACAGAATCAGCAGTTCTTC	CASSTLGQNQQFF
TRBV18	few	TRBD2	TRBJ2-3	TGTGCCAGCTCACCGTATAGCGGGAGTACAGATACGCAGTATTTT	CASSPYSGSTDTQYF
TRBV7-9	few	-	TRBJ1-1	TGTGCCAGCAGCTTTCTTGGACCTTCGGGTGAAGCTTTCTTT	CASSFLGPSGEAFF
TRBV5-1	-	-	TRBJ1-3	TGCGCCAGCAGCTTGGGGCAGCACTACTCTGGAAACACCATATATTTT	CASSLGQHYSGNTIYF
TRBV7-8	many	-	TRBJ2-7	TGTGCCAGCAGCTTAAGTCGCCTGGATGAGCAGTACTTC	CASSLSRLDEQYF
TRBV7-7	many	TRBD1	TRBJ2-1	TGTGCTAGCAGCTTGGCCACAGGGGATGAGCAGTTCTTC	CASSLATGDEQFF
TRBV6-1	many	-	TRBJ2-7	TGTGCCAGCAGTCCTCTGGTTGACGAGCAGTACTTC	CASSPLVDEQYF
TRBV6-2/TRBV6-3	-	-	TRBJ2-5	TGTGCCAGCAGAAGGGACTTCCAAGAGACCCAGTACTTC	CASRRDFQETQYF
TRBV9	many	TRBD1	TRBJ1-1	TGTGCCAGCAGCGTAGGGGGACAGGGAGGGACTGAAGCTTTCTTT	CASSVGGQGGTEAFF
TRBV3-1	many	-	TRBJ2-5	TGTGCCAGCAGCCGACAGACCCTAGAGACCCAGTACTTC	CASSRQTLETQYF
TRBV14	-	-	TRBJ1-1	TGTGCCAGCAGCCAAATGAAGGCAGGAGACACTGAAGCTTTCTTT	CASSQMKAGDTEAFF
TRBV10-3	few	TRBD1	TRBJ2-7	TGTGCCATCAGTGGAGGACAGGGGGCCAACGAGCAGTACTTC	CAISGGQGANEQYF
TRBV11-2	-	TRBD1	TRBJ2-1	TGTGCCAGCAGCTTACCCCGGGACAGAGGCTACAATGAGCAGTTCTTC	CASSLPRDRGYNEQFF
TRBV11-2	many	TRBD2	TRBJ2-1	TGTGCCAGCAGCTTAACCCCCGAGCGGGGTTCTTGGGATGAGCAGTTCTTC	CASSLTPERGSWDEQFF
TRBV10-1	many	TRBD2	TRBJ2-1	TGCGCCAGCAGTGAGATGGCTAGCGGAGATAATGAGCAGTTCTTC	CASSEMASGDNEQFF